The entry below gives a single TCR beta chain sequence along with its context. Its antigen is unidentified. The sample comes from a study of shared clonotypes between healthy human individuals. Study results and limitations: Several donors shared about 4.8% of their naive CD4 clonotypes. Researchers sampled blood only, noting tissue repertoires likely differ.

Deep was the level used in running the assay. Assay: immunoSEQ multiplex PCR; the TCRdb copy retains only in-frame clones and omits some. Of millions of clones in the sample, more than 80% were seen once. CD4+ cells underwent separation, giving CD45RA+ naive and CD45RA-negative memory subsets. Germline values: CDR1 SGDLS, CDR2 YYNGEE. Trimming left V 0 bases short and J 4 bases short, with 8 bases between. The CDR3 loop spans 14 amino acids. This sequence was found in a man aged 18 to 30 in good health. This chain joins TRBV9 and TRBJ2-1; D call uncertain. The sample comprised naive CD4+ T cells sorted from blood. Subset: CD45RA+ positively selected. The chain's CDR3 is CASSVVTEYNEQFF. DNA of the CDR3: TGTGCCAGCAGCGTAGTAACGGAGTACAATGAGCAGTTCTTC.